This entry concerns a single T cell receptor (beta chain). This record comes from a study of blood T cell repertoires in COVID-19. Sequenced by immunoSEQ multiplex PCR; TCRdb stores in-frame clones only, minus some. The sample has roughly 100,000 clones, roughly nine tenths seen once. This CDR3 contains 17 residues. Germline CDR1 and CDR2: SEHNR and FQNEAQ (reference sequence). V was clipped by 4 bases and J by 4 bases; unmatched bases: 11. The chain links TRBV7-9 to TRBJ2-5; TRBD1 matches 11 bases. The receptor was derived from a human donor with active COVID-19. The donor label of this sample is uncertain. The source material was peripheral blood. The DNA for the CDR3 is TGTGCCAGCAGCTCTGGCCCGGGACAGGGGGGAGGAGAGACCCAGTACTTC. Encoded protein: CASSSGPGQGGGETQYF.